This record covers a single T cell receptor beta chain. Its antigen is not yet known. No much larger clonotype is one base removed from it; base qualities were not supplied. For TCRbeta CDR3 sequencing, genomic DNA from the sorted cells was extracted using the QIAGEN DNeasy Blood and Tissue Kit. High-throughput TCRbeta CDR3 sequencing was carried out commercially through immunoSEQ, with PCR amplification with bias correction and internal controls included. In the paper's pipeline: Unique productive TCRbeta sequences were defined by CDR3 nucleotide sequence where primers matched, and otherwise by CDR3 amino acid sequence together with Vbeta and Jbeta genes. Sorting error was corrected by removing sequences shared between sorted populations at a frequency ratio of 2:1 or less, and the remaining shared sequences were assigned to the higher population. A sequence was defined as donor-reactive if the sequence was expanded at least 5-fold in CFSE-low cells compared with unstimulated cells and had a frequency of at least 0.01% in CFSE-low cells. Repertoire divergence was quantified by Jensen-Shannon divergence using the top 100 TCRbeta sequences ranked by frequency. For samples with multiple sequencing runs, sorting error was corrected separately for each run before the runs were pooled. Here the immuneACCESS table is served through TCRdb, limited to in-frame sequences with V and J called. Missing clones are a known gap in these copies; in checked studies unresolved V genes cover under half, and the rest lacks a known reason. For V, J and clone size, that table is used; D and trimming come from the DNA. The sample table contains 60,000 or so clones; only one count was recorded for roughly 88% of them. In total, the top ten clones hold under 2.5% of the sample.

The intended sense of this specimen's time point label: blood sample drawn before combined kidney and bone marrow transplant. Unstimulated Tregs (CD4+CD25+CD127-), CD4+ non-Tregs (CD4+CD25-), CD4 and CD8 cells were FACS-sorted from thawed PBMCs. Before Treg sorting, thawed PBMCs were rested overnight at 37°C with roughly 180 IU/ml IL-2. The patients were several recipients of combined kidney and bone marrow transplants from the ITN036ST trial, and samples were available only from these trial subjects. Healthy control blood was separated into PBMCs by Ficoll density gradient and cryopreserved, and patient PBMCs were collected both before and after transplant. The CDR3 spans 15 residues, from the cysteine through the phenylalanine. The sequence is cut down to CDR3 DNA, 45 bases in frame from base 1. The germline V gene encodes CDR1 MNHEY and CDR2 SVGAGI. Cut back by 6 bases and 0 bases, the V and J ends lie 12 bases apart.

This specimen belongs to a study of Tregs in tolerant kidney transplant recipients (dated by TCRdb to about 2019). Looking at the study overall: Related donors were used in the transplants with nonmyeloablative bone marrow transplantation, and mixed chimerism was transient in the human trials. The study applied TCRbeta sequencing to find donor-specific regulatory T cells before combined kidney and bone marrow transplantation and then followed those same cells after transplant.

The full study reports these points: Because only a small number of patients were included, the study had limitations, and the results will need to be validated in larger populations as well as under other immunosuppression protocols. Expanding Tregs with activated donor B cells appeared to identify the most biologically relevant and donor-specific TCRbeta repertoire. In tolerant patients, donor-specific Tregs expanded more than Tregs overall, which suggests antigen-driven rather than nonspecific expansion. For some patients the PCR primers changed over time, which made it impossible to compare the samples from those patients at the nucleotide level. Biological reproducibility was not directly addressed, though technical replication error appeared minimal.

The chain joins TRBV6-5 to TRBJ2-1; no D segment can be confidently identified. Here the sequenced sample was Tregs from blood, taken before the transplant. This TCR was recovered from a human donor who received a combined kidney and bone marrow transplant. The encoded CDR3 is CASSAEGSSYNEQFF. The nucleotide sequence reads TGTGCCAGCAGCGCCGAAGGCAGCTCCTACAATGAGCAGTTCTTC.